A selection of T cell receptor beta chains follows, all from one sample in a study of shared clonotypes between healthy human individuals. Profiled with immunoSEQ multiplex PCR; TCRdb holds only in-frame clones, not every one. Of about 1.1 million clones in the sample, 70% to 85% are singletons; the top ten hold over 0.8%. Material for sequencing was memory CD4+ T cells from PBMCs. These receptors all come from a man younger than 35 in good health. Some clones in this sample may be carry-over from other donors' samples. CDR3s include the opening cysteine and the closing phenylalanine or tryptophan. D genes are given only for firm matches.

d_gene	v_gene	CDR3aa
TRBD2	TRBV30	CAWSPTSVSGANVLTF
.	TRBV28	CASSFGPSTDTQYF
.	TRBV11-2	CASSTIRYYGYTF
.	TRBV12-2	CAGKAGEGGETQYF
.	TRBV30	CAWSDSSPEQYF
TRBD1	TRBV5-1	CASSTTGDSYGYTF
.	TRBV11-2	CASSSQGTDTQYF
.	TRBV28	CASNNPQLQTSTDTQYF
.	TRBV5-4	CASSSSSQGGNEQYF
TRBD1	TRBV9	CASSVWGQGQETQYF
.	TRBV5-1	CASSPTAGSYEQYF
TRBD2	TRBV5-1	CASSPTSGAYEQYF
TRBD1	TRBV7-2	CASSPWTGNYGYTF
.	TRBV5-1	CASWHEQYF
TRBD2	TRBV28	CASGVGLAGGFYEQYF
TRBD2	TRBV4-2	CASSQESGAGAGEQYF
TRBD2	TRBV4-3	CASSQSTSGPGTDTQYF
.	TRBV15	CATSRDGAFPDF
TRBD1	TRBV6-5	CASSYQGQGLDEQFF
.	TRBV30	CAWSRQLNTEAFF